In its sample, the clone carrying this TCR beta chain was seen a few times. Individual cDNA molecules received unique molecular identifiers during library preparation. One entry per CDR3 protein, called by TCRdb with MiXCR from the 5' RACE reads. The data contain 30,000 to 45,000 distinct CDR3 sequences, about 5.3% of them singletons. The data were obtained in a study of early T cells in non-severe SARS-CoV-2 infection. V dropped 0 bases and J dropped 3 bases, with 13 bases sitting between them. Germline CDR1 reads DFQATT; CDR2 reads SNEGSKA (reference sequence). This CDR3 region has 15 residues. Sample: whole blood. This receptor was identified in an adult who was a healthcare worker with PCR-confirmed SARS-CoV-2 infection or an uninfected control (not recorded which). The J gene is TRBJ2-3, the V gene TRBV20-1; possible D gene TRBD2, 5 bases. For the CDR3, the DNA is TGCAGTGCTAGAGAAGGGAGCCACTGGACAGATACGCAGTATTTT. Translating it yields CSAREGSHWTDTQYF.